These 12 T cell receptor beta chains originate from one sample sequenced in a study of blood T cell repertoires in COVID-19. Only in-frame clones appear in the TCRdb table, and some are missing; sequencing was by immunoSEQ multiplex PCR. The sample yields 250,000 to 300,000 clones, nearly 90% seen once. Source material: peripheral blood. Receptor source: a woman aged 55-70 years with COVID-19, enrolled during active disease.

The rearrangement joins TRBV7-6 to TRBJ2-3; D uncertain. This CDR3 region has 14 residues. The germline V gene has CDR1 SGHVS and CDR2 FNYEAQ. Trimming cost V 8 bases and J 3 bases, with 15 bases left between them. The chain's CDR3 is CASGSQTYTDTQYF. The CDR3 DNA reads TGTGCCAGCGGCTCCCAAACCTATACAGATACGCAGTATTTT.

The chain couples TRBV6-2 or TRBV6-3 to TRBJ1-5, with D perhaps matching TRBD1 (5 bases). The V gene's germline CDR1 is MNHEY and CDR2 SVGEGT. V was cut by 2 bases and J by 2 bases, with 10 bases left in between. This CDR3 has 15 amino acids. DNA of the CDR3: TGTGCCAGCAGTTACGGGGGGTCGGGCAATCAGCCCCAGCATTTT. Translation: CASSYGGSGNQPQHF.

This clone has only one observation. The chain joins TRBV5-1 to TRBJ1-6, with TRBD1 matching 9 bases. Per the germline V gene, CDR1 is SGHRS and CDR2 is YFSETQ. The CDR3 runs 14 residues. V shed 7 bases, J shed 8 bases, and the junction held 7 bases outside the gene matches. CDR3 sequence: CASWPGTGYSPLHF. The CDR3 coding sequence is TGCGCCAGCTGGCCCGGGACAGGGTATTCACCCCTCCACTTT.

The rearrangement links TRBV19 to TRBJ1-6; TRBD1 matches at 9 bases. Germline V CDR1 and CDR2: LNHDA, SQIVND (reference sequence). Losses at the gene ends were 6 bases for V and 8 bases for J; bases not matched to a gene: 8. The CDR3 length is 15 residues. CDR3 sequence: CASRTIRDRDSPLHF. CDR3 in DNA: TGTGCCAGTAGGACGATCCGGGACAGGGATTCACCCCTCCACTTT.

In regard to this clone: Other DNA sequences of this sample code for an identical CDR3. This rearrangement joins TRBV3-1 (or the pseudogene TRBV3-2) to TRBJ1-1; D uncertain. V lost 1 base to trimming and J lost 1 base, with 4 bases between them. The CDR3 extends over 13 amino acids. Germline V CDR1 and CDR2: LGHDT, YNNKEL (reference sequence). CDR3 region: CASSQAGNTEAFF. The CDR3 DNA sequence: TGTGCCAGCAGCCAAGCAGGGAACACTGAAGCTTTCTTT.

This chain connects TRBV25-1 to TRBJ2-2, with a tentative D call TRBD1 (7 bases). Germline-derived CDR1 and CDR2 are MGHDK and SYGVNS. This CDR3 comprises 14 residues. Deletions cut 3 bases from V and 9 bases from J, with 14 bases between. For the CDR3, the DNA is TGTGCCAGCAGTGAGGGGCAGGGGGGCCGGGAGCTGTTTTTT. It codes for CASSEGQGGRELFF.

The V call is TRBV5-3, the J call TRBJ2-7; possibly TRBD1 for D (7 bases). TRBV5-3 belongs to the ORF category, with a function that is uncertain. This CDR3 is 14 amino acids long. With 3 bases removed from V and 3 bases from J, the gap between germline ends came to 13 bases. The CDR3 bases are TGTGCCAGAAGCTCAGGGGGGTGGGACTACGAGCAGTACTTC. Amino acid sequence: CARSSGGWDYEQYF.

This clone was detected only a few times. CDR3 sequence reads: CASSREGTNEKLFF. CDR3 nucleotide sequence: TGTGCCAGTAGTCGCGAGGGAACTAATGAAAAACTGTTTTTT. This chain links TRBV19 with TRBJ1-4; no clear D. CDR3 length: 14 residues. The V gene lost 5 bases and the J gene lost 1 base, with 8 bases spanning the gap. The V gene's germline CDR1 is LNHDA and CDR2 SQIVND (reference sequence).

This chain uses TRBV11-2 with TRBJ1-1, with D tentatively TRBD1 (6 bases). The CDR3 is made up of 15 amino acids. Trimming took 5 bases from V and 1 from J, leaving 14 bases between them. Germline values: CDR1 SGHAT, CDR2 FQNNGV. CDR3 DNA: TGTGCCAGCAGCCCCAGGGGTGGGCCGAACACTGAAGCTTTCTTT. Translation gives CASSPRGGPNTEAFF.

The V and J genes are TRBV7-9 and TRBJ2-3; no firm D call. The germline gives CDR1 SEHNR, CDR2 FQNEAQ (reference sequence). Trimming removed 3 bases from V and 4 bases from J, with 5 bases in between. The CDR3 has 12 amino acids. The CDR3 region is CASSFGSDTQYF. Written as DNA, the CDR3 is TGTGCCAGCAGCTTCGGGTCAGATACGCAGTATTTT.

The chain uses TRBV18 and TRBJ2-2, with D possibly TRBD1 on 6 matching bases. CDR1 and CDR2 (germline): KGHSH, LQKENI. Trimming pared 3 bases from V and 3 bases from J, leaving 17 bases between. This CDR3 is 17 amino acids long. The CDR3 is CASSPSQVGTYTGELFF. The CDR3 DNA is TGTGCCAGCTCACCCAGCCAAGTAGGGACATACACCGGGGAGCTGTTTTTT.

This clone was counted only a few times. The rearrangement uses TRBV6-1 and TRBJ1-1, with D hard to call. The ends were cut back, 2 bases at V and 1 base at J, with 5 bases in the middle. Per germline, CDR1 MNHNS and CDR2 SASEGT. There are 13 residues in the CDR3. The CDR3 sequence: CASSERRNTEAFF. The CDR3, as DNA: TGTGCCAGCAGTGAACGTAGGAACACTGAAGCTTTCTTT.